What follows are 5 T cell receptor beta chains derived from one specimen sequenced in a study of TIL therapy for anti-PD-1-resistant metastatic lung cancer. This was the immunoSEQ v3 assay. Clones were sequenced by immunoSEQ multiplex PCR, and TCRdb holds only the in-frame ones, with some missing. Of approximately 22,000 clones listed, 70% to 85% are singletons. Time point indicated: pre-treatment sample, taken before nivolumab and TIL therapy. This material consisted of blood, taken at baseline. These receptors were obtained from a person between 25 and 79 years old with non-small cell lung cancer.

The chain recombines TRBV18 with TRBJ2-1; D gene ambiguous. The CDR3 is 11 residues long. V gave up 4 bases and J gave up 5 bases, with 3 bases separating them. Germline V gives CDR1 KGHSH, CDR2 LQKENI. The CDR3 coding sequence is TGTGCCAGCTCACTTGACAATGAGCAGTTCTTC. As protein: CASSLDNEQFF.

The chain's CDR3 is CSVEAGGRGYEQFF. The CDR3 region has the DNA TGCAGCGTTGAGGCAGGGGGGCGCGGTTATGAGCAGTTCTTC. V gene TRBV29-1 combines with J gene TRBJ2-1; D may be TRBD1 (7 bases). Germline CDR1 reads SQVTM; CDR2 reads ANQGSEA. The ends were cut back, 3 bases at V and 8 bases at J, with 17 bases in the middle. This CDR3 contains 14 residues.

This chain connects TRBV4-2 to TRBJ1-5; no firm D call. Germline loops: CDR1 LGHNA, CDR2 YNFKEQ. Trimming shortened V by 8 bases and J by 1 base, and 12 bases separated the two germline ends. The CDR3 has 14 amino acids. The DNA of the CDR3 is TGTGCCAGCTCGAATCCGGTCAGCAATCAGCCCCAGCATTTT. As protein: CASSNPVSNQPQHF.

V gene TRBV5-6 combines with J gene TRBJ2-1; 10 nucleotides line up with TRBD2. Unmatched junction bases numbered 13, after V lost 3 bases and J lost 7 bases. The CDR3 runs 17 residues. Germline CDR1 SGHDT, CDR2 YYEEEE. In DNA form, the CDR3 reads TGTGCCAGCAGCTCCCGCCGGAGCGGGGGGGCCGGGAATGAGCAGTTCTTC. Translation gives CASSSRRSGGAGNEQFF.

This clone appeared a few times. The chain joins TRBV6-5 to TRBJ2-5; D uncertain. The CDR3 runs to 12 residues. V gave up 6 bases and J gave up 6 bases, with 11 bases separating them. Germline V gene sequence: CDR1 MNHEY, CDR2 SVGAGI. The CDR3 bases are TGTGCCAGCAGGGATTATGGAAAGACCCAGTACTTC. It specifies CASRDYGKTQYF.